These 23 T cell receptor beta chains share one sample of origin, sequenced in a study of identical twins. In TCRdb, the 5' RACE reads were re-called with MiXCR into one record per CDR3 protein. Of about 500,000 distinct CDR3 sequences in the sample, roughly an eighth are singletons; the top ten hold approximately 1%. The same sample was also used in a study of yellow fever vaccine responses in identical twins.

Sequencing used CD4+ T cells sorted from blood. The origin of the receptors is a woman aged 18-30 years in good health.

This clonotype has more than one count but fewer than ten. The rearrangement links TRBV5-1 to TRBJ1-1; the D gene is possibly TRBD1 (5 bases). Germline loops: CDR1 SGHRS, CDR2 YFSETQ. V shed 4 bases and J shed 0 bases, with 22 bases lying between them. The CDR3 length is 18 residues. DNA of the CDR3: TGCGCCAGCAGCCCGGGATTCAATTGGGGGAATGTGAACACTGAAGCTTTCTTT. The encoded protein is CASSPGFNWGNVNTEAFF.

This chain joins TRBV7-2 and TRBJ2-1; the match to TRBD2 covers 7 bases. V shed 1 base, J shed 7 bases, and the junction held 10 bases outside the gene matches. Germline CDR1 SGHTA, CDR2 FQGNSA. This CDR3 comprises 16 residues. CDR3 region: CASSLEMAGVRNEQFF. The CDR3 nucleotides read TGTGCCAGCAGCTTAGAGATGGCGGGGGTGCGAAATGAGCAGTTCTTC.

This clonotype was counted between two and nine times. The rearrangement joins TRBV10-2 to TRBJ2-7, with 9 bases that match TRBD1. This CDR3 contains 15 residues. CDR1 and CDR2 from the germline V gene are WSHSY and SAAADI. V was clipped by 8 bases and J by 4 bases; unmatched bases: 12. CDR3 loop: CASAWWGDREYEQYF. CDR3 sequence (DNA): TGCGCCAGCGCGTGGTGGGGGGACAGGGAATACGAGCAGTACTTC.

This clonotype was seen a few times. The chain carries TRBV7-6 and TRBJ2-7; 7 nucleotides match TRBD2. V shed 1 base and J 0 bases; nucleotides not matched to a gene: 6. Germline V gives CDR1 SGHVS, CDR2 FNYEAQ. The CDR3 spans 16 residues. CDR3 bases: TGTGCCAGCAGCTTAGAAGATAGGACTAGCTCCTACGAGCAGTACTTC. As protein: CASSLEDRTSSYEQYF.

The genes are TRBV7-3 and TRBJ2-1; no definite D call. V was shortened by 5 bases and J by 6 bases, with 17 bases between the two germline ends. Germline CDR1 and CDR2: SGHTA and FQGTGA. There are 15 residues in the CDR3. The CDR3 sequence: CASSPTTLSINEQFF. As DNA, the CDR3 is TGTGCCAGCAGCCCAACAACGCTCAGTATCAATGAGCAGTTCTTC.

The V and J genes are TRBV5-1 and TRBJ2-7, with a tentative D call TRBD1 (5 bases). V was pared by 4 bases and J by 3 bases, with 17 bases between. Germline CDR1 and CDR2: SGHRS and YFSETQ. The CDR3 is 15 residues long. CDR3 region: CASSPGSGAGYEQYF. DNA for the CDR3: TGCGCCAGCAGCCCAGGGTCTGGGGCTGGCTACGAGCAGTACTTC.

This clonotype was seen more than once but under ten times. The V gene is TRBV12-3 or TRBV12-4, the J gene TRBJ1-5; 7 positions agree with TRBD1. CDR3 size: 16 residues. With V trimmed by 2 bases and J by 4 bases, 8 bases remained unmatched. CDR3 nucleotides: TGTGCCAGCAGTTTAAGGGGACAGAACATAAATCAGCCCCAGCATTTT. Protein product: CASSLRGQNINQPQHF.

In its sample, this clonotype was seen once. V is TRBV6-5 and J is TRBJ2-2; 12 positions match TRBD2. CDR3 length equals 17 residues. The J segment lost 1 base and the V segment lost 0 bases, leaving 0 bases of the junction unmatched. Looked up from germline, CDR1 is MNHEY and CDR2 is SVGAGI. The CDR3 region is CASSYSTSGGNTGELFF. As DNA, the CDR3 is TGTGCCAGCAGTTACTCGACTAGCGGGGGGAACACCGGGGAGCTGTTTTTT.

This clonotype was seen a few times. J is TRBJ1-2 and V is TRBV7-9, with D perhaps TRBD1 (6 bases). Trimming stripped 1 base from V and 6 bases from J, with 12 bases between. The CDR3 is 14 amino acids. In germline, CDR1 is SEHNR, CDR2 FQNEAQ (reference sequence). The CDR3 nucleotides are TGTGCCAGCAGCTTAGGGCAGGGGCTGAATGGCTACACCTTC. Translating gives CASSLGQGLNGYTF.

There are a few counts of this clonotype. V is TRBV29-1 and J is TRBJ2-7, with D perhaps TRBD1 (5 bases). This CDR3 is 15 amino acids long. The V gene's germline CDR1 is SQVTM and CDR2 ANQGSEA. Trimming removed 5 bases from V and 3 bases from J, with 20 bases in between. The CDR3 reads CSVQVGAAKDYEQYF. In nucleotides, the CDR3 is TGCAGCGTTCAAGTAGGGGCAGCGAAGGACTACGAGCAGTACTTC.

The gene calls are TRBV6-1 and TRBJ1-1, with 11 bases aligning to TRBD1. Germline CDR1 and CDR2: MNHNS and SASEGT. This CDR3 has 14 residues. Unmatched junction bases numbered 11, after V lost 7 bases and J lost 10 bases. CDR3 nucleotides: TGTGCCAGCAAGGTCGGGACAGGGGGTGGGGGAGCTTTCTTT. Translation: CASKVGTGGGGAFF.

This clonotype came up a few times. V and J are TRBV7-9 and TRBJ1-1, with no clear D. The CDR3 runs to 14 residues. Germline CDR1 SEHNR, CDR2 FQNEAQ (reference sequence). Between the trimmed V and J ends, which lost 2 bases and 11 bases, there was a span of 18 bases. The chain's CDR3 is CASSLSNLGFRAFF. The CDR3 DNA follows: TGTGCCAGCAGCTTATCCAACCTCGGATTTCGGGCTTTCTTT.

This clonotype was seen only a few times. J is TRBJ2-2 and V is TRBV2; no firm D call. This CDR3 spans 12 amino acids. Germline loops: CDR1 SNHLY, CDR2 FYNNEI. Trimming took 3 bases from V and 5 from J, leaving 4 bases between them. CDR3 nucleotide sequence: TGTGCCAGCAGTGAGGGGACCGGGGAGCTGTTTTTT. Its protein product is CASSEGTGELFF.

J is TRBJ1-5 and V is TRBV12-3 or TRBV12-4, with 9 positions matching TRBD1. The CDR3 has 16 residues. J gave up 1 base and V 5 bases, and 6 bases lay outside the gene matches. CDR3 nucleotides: TGTGCCAGCAGTCTCGGGACAGGGACGAGCAATCAGCCCCAGCATTTT. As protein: CASSLGTGTSNQPQHF.

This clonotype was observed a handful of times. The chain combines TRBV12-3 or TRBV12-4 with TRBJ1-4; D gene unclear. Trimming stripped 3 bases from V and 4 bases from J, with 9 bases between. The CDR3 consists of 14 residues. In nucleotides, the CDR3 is TGTGCCAGCAGTTTGGGGAGCATTAATGAAAAACTGTTTTTT. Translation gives CASSLGSINEKLFF.

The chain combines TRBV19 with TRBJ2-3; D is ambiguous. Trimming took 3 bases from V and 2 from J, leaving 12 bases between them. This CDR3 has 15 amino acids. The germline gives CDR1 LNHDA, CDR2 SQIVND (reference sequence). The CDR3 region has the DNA TGTGCCAGTAGTATTGCACTGGCATTCACAGATACGCAGTATTTT. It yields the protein CASSIALAFTDTQYF.

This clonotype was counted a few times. The CDR3 DNA is TGCAGTGCTAGAGATGCCGGGACAGTAAACAATGAGCAGTTCTTC. It codes for CSARDAGTVNNEQFF. The gene calls are TRBV20-1 and TRBJ2-1; TRBD1 aligns across 7 bases. Germline CDR1 reads DFQATT; CDR2 reads SNEGSKA (reference sequence). There are 15 residues in the CDR3. V shed 0 bases, J shed 5 bases, and the junction held 7 bases outside the gene matches.

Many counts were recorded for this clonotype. The CDR3 region is CASSQTGYEQYF. In DNA, the CDR3 is TGTGCCAGCAGCCAGACAGGCTACGAGCAGTACTTC. This chain joins TRBV3-1 and TRBJ2-7; TRBD1 is a possible D gene (6 bases). The CDR3 runs to 12 residues. V was cut by 3 bases and J by 3 bases, with 6 bases left in between. Germline assignment: CDR1 LGHDT and CDR2 YNNKEL (reference sequence).

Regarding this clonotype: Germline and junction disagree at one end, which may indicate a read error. The CDR3 DNA reads as TGCAGTGGTAGACCCAGGGCAGTTTACGAGCAGTACTTC. Amino acid sequence: CSGRPRAVYEQYF. The chain joins TRBV20-1 to TRBJ2-7; weak D call: TRBD1 (5 bases). This CDR3 spans 13 amino acids. CDR1 DFQATT and CDR2 SNEGSKA come from the germline V gene (reference sequence).

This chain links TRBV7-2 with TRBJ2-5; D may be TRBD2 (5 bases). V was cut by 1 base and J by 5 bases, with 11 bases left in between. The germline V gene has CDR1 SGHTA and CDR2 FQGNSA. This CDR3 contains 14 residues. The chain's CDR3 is CASSLVWGAETQYF. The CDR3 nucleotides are TGTGCCAGCAGCTTAGTTTGGGGAGCGGAGACCCAGTACTTC.

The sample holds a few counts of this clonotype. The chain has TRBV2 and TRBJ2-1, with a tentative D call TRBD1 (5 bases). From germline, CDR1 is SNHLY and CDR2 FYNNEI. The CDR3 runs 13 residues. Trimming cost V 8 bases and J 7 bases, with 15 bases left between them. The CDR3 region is CASVPGNGNEQFF. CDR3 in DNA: TGTGCCAGCGTCCCAGGGAATGGGAATGAGCAGTTCTTC.

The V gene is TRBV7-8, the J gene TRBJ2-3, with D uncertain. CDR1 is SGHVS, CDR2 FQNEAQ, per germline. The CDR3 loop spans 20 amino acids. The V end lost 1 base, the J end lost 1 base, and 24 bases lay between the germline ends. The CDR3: CASSLVLGASKLTGTDTQYF. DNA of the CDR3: TGTGCCAGCAGCTTAGTACTTGGAGCCTCGAAGCTTACCGGCACAGATACGCAGTATTTT.

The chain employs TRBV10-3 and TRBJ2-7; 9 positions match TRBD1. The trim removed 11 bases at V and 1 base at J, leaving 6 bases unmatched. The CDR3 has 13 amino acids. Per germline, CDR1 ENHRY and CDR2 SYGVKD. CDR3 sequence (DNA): TGTGCCGGGGCGGGGACAGGGTCCTACGAGCAGTACTTC. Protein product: CAGAGTGSYEQYF.